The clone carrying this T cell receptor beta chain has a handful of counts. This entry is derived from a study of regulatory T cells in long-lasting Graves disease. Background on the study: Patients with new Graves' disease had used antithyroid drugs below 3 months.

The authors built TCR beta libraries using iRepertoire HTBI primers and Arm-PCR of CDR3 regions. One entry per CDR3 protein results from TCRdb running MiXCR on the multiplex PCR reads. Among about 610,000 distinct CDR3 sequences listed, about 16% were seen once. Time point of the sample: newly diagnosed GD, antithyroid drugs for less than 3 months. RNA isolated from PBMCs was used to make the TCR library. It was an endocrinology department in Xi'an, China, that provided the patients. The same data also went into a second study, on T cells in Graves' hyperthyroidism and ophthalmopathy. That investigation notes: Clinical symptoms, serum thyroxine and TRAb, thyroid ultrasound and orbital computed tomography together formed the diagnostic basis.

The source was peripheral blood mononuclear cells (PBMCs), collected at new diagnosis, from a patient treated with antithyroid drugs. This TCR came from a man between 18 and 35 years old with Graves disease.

Here the CDR3 reads CAIKPSSATTREQFF. The DNA of the CDR3 is TGTGCCATCAAACCATCTAGCGCCACCACCAGGGAGCAGTTCTTC. V and J are TRBV10-3 and TRBJ2-1; possible D gene TRBD2, 6 bases. Germline V gene sequence: CDR1 ENHRY, CDR2 SYGVKD. The CDR3 has 15 residues. The ends were cut back, 7 bases at V and 10 bases at J, with 23 bases in the middle.